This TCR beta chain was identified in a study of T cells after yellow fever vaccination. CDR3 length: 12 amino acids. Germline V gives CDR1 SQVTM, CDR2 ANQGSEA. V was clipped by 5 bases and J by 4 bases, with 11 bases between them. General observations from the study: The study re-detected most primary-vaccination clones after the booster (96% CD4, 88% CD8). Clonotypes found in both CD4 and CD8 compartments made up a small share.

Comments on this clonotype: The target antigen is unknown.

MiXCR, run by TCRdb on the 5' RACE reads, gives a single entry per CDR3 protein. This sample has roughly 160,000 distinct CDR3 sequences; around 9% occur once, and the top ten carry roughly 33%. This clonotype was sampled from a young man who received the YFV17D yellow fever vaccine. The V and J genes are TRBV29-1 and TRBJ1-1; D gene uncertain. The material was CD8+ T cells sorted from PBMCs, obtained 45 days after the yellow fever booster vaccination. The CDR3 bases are TGCAGCGTTATAAGATTTGCCACTGAAGCTTTCTTT. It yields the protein CSVIRFATEAFF. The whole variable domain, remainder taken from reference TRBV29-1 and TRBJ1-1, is SAVISQKPSRDICQRGTSLTIQCQVDSQVTMMFWYRQQPGQSLTLIATANQGSEATYESGFVIDKFPISRPNLTFSTLTVSNMSPEDSSIYLCSVIRFATEAFFGQGTRLTVV.